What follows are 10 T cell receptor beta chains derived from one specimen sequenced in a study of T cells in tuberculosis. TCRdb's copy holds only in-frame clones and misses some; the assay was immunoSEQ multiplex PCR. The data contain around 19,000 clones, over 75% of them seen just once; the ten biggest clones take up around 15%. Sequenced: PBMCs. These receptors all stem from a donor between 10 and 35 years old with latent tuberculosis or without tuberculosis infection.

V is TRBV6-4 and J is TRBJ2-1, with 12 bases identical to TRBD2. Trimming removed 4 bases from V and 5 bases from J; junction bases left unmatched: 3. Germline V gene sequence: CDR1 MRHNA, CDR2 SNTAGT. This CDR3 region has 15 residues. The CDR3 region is CASSGGLAGNNEQFF. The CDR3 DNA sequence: TGTGCCAGCAGTGGCGGACTAGCGGGGAACAATGAGCAGTTCTTC.

The CDR3 loop is CSARTGANEQFF. CDR3 coding DNA: TGCAGCGCCCGGACAGGGGCCAATGAGCAGTTCTTC. The chain has TRBV29-1 and TRBJ2-1, with 9 bases aligning to TRBD1. The J segment lost 6 bases and the V segment lost 7 bases, leaving 4 bases of the junction unmatched. Looked up from germline, CDR1 is SQVTM and CDR2 is ANQGSEA. CDR3 length: 12 amino acids.

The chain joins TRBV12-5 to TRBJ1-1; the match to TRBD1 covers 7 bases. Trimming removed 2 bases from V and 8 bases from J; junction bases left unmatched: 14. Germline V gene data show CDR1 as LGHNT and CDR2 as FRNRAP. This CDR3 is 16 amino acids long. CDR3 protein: CASGLRPGTAVVEAFF. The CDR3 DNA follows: TGTGCTAGTGGTTTGCGGCCCGGGACAGCTGTAGTAGAAGCTTTCTTT.

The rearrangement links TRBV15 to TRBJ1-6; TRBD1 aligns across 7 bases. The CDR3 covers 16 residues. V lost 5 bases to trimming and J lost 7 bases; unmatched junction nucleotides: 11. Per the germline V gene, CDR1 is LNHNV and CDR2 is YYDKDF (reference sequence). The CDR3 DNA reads TGTGCCACCAGCTTAGGCGGGACAGTCGGAAATTCACCCCTCCACTTT. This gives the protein CATSLGGTVGNSPLHF.

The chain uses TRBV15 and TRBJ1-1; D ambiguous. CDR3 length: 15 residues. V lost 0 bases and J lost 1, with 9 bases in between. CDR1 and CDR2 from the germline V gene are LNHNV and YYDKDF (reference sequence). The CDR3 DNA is TGTGCCACCAGCAGAGATTTAGCCGAGAACACTGAAGCTTTCTTT. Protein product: CATSRDLAENTEAFF.

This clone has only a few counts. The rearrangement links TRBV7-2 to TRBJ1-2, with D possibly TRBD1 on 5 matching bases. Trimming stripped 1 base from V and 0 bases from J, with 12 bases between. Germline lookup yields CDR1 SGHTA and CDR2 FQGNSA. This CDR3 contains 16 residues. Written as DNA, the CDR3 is TGTGCCAGCAGCTTAGTTCAGGGTCTCACTAACTATGGCTACACCTTC. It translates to CASSLVQGLTNYGYTF.

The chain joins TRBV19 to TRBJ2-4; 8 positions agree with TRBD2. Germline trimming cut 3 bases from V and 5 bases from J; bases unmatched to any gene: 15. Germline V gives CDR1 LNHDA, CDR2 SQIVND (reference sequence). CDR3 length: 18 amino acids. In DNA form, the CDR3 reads TGTGCCAGTAGTATTGTTGCGGGGGGACCGGATTTGGAAAACATTCAGTACTTC. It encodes CASSIVAGGPDLENIQYF.

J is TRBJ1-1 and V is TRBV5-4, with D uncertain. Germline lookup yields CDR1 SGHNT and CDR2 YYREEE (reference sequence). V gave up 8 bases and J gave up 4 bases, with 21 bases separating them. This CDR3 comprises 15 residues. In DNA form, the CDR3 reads TGTGCCAGTAGCCTCCGAACTACAGCGGGCACTGAAGCTTTCTTT. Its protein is CASSLRTTAGTEAFF.

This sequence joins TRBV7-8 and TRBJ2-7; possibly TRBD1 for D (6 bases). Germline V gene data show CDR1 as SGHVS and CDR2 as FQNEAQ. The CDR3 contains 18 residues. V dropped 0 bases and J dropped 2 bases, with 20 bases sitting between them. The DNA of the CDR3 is TGTGCCAGCAGCTTAGCGTGGGGGCCGAAACCTAACCCCTACGAGCAGTACTTC. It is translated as CASSLAWGPKPNPYEQYF.

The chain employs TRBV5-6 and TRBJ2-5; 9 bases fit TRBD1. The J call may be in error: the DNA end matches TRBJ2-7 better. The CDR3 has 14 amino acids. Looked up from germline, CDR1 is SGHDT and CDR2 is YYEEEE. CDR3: CASSSLGTGREQYF. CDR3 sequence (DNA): TGTGCCAGCAGCTCCCTTGGGACAGGGCGCGAGCAGTACTTC.